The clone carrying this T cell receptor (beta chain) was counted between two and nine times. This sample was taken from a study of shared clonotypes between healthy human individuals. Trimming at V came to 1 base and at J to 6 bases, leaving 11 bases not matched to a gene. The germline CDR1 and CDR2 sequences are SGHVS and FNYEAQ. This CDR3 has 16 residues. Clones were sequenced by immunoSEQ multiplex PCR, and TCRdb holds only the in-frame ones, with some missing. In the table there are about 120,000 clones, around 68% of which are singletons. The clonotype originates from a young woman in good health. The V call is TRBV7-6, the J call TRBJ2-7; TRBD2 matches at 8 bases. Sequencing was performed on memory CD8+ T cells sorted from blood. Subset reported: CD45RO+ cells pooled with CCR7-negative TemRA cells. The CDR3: CASSLDQAGERSEQYF. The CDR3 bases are TGTGCCAGCAGCTTAGACCAAGCGGGAGAACGTTCCGAGCAGTACTTC.